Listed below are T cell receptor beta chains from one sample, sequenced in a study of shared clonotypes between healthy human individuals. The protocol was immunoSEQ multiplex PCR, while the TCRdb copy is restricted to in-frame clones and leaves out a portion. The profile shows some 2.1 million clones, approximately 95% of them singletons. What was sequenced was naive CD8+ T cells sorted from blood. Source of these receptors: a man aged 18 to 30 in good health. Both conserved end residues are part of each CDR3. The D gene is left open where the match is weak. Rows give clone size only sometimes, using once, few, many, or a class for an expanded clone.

TGTGCCAGCAGTTTGTTGTACGGGACAGGGTTGGCAGATACGCAGTATTTT	CASSLLYGTGLADTQYF	TRBD1	-	TRBV27	TRBJ2-3
TGTGCCAGAAGCTTGGCCGGGATAGCGGGAGGGGGTGAGCAGTTCTTC	CARSLAGIAGGGEQFF	TRBD2	-	TRBV5-3	TRBJ2-1
TGTGCCAGCGGGACAGGGGGCTCCGGGGAGCTGTTTTTT	CASGTGGSGELFF	TRBD1	-	TRBV5-4	TRBJ2-2
TGTGCCAGCAGTGAAGCACAGGGGACAAGCCACGAGCAGTACTTC	CASSEAQGTSHEQYF	TRBD1	few	TRBV6-1	TRBJ2-7
TGTGCCAGCAGCTTACCCACCGGGACTAGCGGGAGCATTTCCTACAATGAGCAGTTCTTC	CASSLPTGTSGSISYNEQFF	TRBD2	-	TRBV7-8	TRBJ2-1
TGTGCCAGCAGCTACAGGGCCCACTACGAGCAGTACTTC	CASSYRAHYEQYF	-	-	TRBV13	TRBJ2-7
TGCGCCAGCAGCTCATATAGCGGACAGGTGGGCGGTTACAATGAGCAGTTCTTC	CASSSYSGQVGGYNEQFF	-	-	TRBV5-1	TRBJ2-1
TGTGCCAGCAGTCCCACTTGGAGCTCCTACAATGAGCAGTTCTTC	CASSPTWSSYNEQFF	-	once	TRBV28	TRBJ2-1
TGTGCCACCAGCAGAGATCACCCCTCCGGGGACAGGGGAGAAAAACTGTTTTTT	CATSRDHPSGDRGEKLFF	TRBD1	-	TRBV15	TRBJ1-4
TGTGCCAGTAGCCCTTACCAGGGCTACGAGCAGTACTTC	CASSPYQGYEQYF	-	-	TRBV19	TRBJ2-7
TGCGCCAGCAGCTGGATGGGACAGGGTAGCACAGATACGCAGTATTTT	CASSWMGQGSTDTQYF	TRBD1	-	TRBV5-1	TRBJ2-3
TGTGCCAGCAGCCTCTCAGCCAGAGAGGAGCAGTTCTTC	CASSLSAREEQFF	-	-	TRBV7-8	TRBJ2-1